Sequencing of this TCR beta chain was carried out in a study of HIV-infected patients and healthy controls. General study findings and limits: HIV-infected repertoires had significantly higher mean Gini indices than controls, possibly reflecting oligoclonality. Mean usage of eight alpha and eight beta V genes differed significantly in HIV-infected patients versus controls.

All unsorted peripheral T cells were captured because whole blood was used without fractionation. Within the sample, this clonotype is medium-sized (0.01 to 0.1%). Its antigen remains unknown. Losses at the gene ends were 4 bases for V and 2 bases for J; bases not matched to a gene: 5. Germline V lookup: CDR1 LNHDA, CDR2 SQIVND (reference sequence). The CDR3 is 15 amino acids. cDNA was made from approximately 0.55 ug RNA using alpha and beta constant primers. Separate chain-specific third strand synthesis with multiplexing indices produced the alpha and beta libraries. One primer pair amplified all rearrangements per chain; each cDNA got molecular barcodes. TCRdb processed the 5' RACE reads anew with MiXCR; each CDR3 protein has one entry. Of some 20,000 distinct CDR3 sequences in the sample, less than 15% were seen once.

V and J are TRBV19 and TRBJ1-5; TRBD1 aligns across 7 bases. Sequenced material: blood. The origin of this receptor is an adult in good health. CDR3 DNA: TGTGCCAGTAGTACCGACAGGGAAGGCAATCAGCCCCAGCATTTT. As protein: CASSTDREGNQPQHF. Drawing the rest from reference TRBV19 and TRBJ1-5, the complete variable domain is DGGITQSPKYLFRKEGQNVTLSCEQNLNHDAMYWYRQDPGQGLRLIYYSQIVNDFQKGDIAEGYSVSREKKESFPLTVTSAQKNPTAFYLCASSTDREGNQPQHFGDGTRLSIL.